This T cell receptor beta chain was recovered during a study of T cell responses to AZD1222 COVID-19 vaccine. General observations from the study: CD4 TCRs covered the whole spike, strongest at regions 160-218 and 743-854. Targeting of unmutated variant regions was reportedly seen in nearly half of spike-specific TCRs.

Second-dose schedules of about 4 or about 12 weeks were combined. As concerns this clone: Its antigen is not known.

This table comes from immunoSEQ multiplex PCR, and its TCRdb copy is limited to in-frame clones, with some not included. The profile shows 100,000 to 150,000 clones, more than 80% of them singletons. Source: peripheral blood, taken 28 days after the second AZD1222 dose. The TCR was taken from an adult who received the AZD1222 COVID-19 vaccine.

The CDR3 protein is CSASQEPYSNQPQHF. CDR3 DNA sequence: TGCAGTGCTAGTCAGGAGCCATATAGCAATCAGCCCCAGCATTTT. The chain links TRBV20-1 to TRBJ1-5; D is uncertain. Trimming left V 3 bases short and J 0 bases short, with 12 bases between. CDR3 length: 15 residues. Germline V gene data show CDR1 as DFQATT and CDR2 as SNEGSKA (reference sequence).